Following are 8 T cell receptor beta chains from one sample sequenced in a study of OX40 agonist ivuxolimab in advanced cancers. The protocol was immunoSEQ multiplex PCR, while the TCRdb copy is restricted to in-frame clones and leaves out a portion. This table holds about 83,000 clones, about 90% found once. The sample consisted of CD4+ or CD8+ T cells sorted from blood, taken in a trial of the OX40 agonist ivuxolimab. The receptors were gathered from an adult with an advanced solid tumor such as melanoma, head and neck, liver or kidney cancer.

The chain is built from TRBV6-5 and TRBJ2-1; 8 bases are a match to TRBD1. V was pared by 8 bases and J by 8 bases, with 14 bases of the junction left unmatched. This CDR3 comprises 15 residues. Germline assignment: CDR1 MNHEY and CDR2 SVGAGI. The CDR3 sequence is CASSPLDRAGDEQFF. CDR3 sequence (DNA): TGTGCCAGCTCCCCATTGGACAGGGCCGGGGATGAGCAGTTCTTC.

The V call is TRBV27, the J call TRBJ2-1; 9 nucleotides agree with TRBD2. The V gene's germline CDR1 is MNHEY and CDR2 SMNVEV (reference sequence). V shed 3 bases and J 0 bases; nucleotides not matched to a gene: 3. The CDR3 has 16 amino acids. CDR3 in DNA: TGTGCCAGCAGTTTCTGGACTAGCGCCTCCTACAATGAGCAGTTCTTC. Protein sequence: CASSFWTSASYNEQFF.

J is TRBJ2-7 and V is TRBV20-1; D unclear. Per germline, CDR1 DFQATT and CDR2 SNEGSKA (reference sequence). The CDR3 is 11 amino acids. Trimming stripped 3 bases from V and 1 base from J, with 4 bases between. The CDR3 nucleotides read TGCAGTGCTAGGGTATCCTACGAGCAGTACTTC. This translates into CSARVSYEQYF.

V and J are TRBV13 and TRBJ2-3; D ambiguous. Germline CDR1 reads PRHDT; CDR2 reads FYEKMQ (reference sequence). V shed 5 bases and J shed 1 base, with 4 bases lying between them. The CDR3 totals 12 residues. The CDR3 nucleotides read TGTGCCAGCAGCGCCCGCACAGATACGCAGTATTTT. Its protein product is CASSARTDTQYF.

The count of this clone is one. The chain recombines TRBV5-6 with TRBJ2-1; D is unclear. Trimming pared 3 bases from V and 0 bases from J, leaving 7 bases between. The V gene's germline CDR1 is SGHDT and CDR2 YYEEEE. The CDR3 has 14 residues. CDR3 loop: CASSSPSSYNEQFF. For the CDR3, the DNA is TGTGCCAGCAGCTCCCCGAGCTCCTACAATGAGCAGTTCTTC.

The CDR3 protein is CASSQISSYNEQFF. CDR3 in DNA: TGTGCCAGCAGCCAAATAAGCTCCTACAATGAGCAGTTCTTC. This chain uses TRBV14 with TRBJ2-1; no clear D. From germline, CDR1 is SGHDN and CDR2 FVKESK. This CDR3 spans 14 amino acids. The V end was cut by 2 bases, the J end by 0 bases, with 5 bases between.

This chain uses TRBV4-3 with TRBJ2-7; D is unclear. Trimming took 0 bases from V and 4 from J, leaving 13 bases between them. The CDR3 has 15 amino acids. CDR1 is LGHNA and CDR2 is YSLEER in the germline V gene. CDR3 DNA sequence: TGCGCCAGCAGCCAAGATCTGGGTCCGTTTTACGAGCAGTACTTC. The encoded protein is CASSQDLGPFYEQYF.

CDR3 residues: CAWSVGGVYEQYF. CDR3 in DNA: TGTGCCTGGAGTGTTGGAGGGGTCTACGAGCAGTACTTC. V is TRBV30 and J is TRBJ2-7, with TRBD2 as a possible D gene (6 bases). Germline values: CDR1 GTSNPN, CDR2 SVGIG (reference sequence). This CDR3 is built from 13 residues. With 0 bases removed from V and 3 bases from J, the gap between germline ends came to 9 bases.